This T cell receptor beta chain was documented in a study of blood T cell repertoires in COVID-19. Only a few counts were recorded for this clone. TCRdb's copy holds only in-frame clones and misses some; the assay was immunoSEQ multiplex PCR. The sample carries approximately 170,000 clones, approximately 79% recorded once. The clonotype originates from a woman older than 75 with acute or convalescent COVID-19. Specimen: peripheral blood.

DNA of the CDR3: TGTGCCTGGAGTACCACAGGCCATGAGCAGTTCTTC. Protein sequence: CAWSTTGHEQFF. This sequence joins TRBV30 and TRBJ2-1; D perhaps matches TRBD1 (5 bases). Germline V gene sequence: CDR1 GTSNPN, CDR2 SVGIG (reference sequence). The CDR3 has 12 residues. Trimming stripped 2 bases from V and 8 bases from J, with 10 bases between. The complete variable domain, with remaining parts taken from reference TRBV30 and TRBJ2-1, reads SQTIHQWPATLVQPVGSPLSLECTVEGTSNPNLYWYRQAAGRGLQLLFYSVGIGQISSEVPQNLSASRPQDRQFILSSKKLLLSDSGFYLCAWSTTGHEQFFGPGTRLTVL.